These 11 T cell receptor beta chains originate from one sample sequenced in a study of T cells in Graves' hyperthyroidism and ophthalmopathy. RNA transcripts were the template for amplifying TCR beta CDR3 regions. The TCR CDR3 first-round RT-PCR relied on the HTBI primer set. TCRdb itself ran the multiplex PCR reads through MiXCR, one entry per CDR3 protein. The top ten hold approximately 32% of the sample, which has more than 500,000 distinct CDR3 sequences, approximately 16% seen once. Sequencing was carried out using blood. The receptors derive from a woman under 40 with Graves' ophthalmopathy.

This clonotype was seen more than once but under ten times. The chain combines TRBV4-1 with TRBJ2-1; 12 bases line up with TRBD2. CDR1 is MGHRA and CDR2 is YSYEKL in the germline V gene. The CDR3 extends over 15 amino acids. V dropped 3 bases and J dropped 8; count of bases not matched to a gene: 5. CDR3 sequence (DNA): TGCGCCAGCAGCCATCCTAGCGGGAGGGCTCATGAGCAGTTCTTC. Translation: CASSHPSGRAHEQFF.

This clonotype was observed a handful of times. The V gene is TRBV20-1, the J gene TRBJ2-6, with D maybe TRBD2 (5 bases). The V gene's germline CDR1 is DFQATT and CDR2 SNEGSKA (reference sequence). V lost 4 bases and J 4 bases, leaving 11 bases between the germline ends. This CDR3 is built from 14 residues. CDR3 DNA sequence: TGCAGTGCTATTTCCGGGGTCGGGGCCAACGTCCTGACTTTC. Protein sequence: CSAISGVGANVLTF.

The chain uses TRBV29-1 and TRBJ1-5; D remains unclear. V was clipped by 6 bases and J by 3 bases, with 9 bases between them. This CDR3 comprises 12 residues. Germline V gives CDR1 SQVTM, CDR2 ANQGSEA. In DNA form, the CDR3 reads TGCAGCGTGTTAGAACCCAATCAGCCCCAGCATTTT. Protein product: CSVLEPNQPQHF.

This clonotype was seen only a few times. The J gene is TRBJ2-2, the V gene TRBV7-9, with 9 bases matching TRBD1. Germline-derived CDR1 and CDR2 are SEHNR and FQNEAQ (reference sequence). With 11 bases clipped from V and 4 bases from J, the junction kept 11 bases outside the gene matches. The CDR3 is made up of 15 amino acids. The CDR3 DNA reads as TGTGCCCTCACAATGGGGACAGGGCTCACCGGGGAGCTGTTTTTT. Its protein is CALTMGTGLTGELFF.

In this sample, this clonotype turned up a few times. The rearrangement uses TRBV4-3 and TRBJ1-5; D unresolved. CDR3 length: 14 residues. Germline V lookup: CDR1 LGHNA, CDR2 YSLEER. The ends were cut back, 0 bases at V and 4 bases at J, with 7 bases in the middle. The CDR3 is CASSQENENQPQHF. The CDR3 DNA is TGCGCCAGCAGCCAAGAGAACGAGAATCAGCCCCAGCATTTT.

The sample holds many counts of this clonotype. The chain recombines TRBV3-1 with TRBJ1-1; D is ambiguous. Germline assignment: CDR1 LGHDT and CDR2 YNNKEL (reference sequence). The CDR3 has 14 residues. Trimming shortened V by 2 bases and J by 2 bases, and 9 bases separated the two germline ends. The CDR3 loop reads CASSQSVVNTEAFF. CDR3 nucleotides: TGTGCCAGCAGCCAATCAGTTGTAAACACTGAAGCTTTCTTT. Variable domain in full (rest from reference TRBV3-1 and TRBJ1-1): DTAVSQTPKYLVTQMGNDKSIKCEQNLGHDTMYWYKQDSKKFLKIMFSYNNKELIINETVPNRFSPKSPDKAHLNLHINSLELGDSAVYFCASSQSVVNTEAFFGQGTRLTVV.

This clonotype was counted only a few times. The CDR3 DNA reads as TGTGCCAGTACCGCGGACACCGGCTACGAGCAGTACTTC. Protein sequence: CASTADTGYEQYF. V gene TRBV19 combines with J gene TRBJ2-7, with D possibly TRBD1 on 5 matching bases. The V gene's germline CDR1 is LNHDA and CDR2 SQIVND (reference sequence). This CDR3 region has 13 residues. Trimming removed 7 bases from V and 3 bases from J, with 13 bases in between.

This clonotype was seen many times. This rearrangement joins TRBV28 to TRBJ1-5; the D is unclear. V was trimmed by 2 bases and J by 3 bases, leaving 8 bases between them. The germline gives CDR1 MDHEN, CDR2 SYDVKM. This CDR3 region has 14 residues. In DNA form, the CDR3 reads TGTGCCAGCAGTTTAACCAGGACCAATCAGCCCCAGCATTTT. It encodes CASSLTRTNQPQHF.

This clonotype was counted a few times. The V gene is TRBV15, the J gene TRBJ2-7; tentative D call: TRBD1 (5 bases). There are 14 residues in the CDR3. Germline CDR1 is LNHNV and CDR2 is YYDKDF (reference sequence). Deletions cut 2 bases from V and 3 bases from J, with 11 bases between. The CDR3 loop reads CATSRTGNLYEQYF. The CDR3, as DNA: TGTGCCACCAGCAGAACAGGAAACCTCTACGAGCAGTACTTC. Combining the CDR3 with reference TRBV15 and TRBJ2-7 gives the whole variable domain DAMVIQNPRYQVTQFGKPVTLSCSQTLNHNVMYWYQQKSSQAPKLLFHYYDKDFNNEADTPDNFQSRRPNTSFCFLDIRSPGLGDTAMYLCATSRTGNLYEQYFGPGTRLTVT.

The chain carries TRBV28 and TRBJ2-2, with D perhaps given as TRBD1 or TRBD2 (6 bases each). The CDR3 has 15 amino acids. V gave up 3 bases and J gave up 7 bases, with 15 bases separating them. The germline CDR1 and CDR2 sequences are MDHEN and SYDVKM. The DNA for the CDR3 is TGTGCCAGCAGTTTCACAGGGCCGGGGGACGGGGAGCTGTTTTTT. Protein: CASSFTGPGDGELFF.

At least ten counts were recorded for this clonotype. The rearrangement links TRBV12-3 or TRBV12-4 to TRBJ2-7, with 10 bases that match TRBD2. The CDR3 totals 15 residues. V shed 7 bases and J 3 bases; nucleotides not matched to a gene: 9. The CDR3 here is CASILPGLAHYEQYF. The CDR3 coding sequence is TGTGCCAGCATCCTACCGGGACTAGCGCACTACGAGCAGTACTTC.